This entry lists 13 T cell receptor beta chains sequenced from one sample in a study of molecular identifiers for immune sequencing clone quantification. A single record per CDR3 protein comes from TCRdb applying MiXCR to the PCR reads. In the table there are about 510,000 distinct CDR3 sequences, around 23% of which are singletons. The sample taken for sequencing was naive CD8+ T cells from blood, with Jurkat cell RNA spiked in. Subset defined: FACS-sorted CD8+CD4-CCR7+CD45RA+ naive T cells. The receptors originated from a human donor in good health. Some libraries in this study had Jurkat cell RNA spiked in.

This clonotype was recorded many times. Germline is not matched at one junction end, which may reflect a read error. The rearrangement joins TRBV29-1 to TRBJ2-7; TRBD2 agrees at 14 bases. Germline CDR1 reads SQVTM; CDR2 reads ANQGSEA. This CDR3 has 17 amino acids. The CDR3 loop reads CSARGTSGSVFSHEQYF. CDR3 coding DNA: TGCAGCGCCCGAGGGACTAGCGGGAGTGTTTTCTCCCACGAGCAGTACTTC.

A remark on this clonotype: A much larger clonotype is one base distant, so this may be a read error. This chain links TRBV7-2 with TRBJ1-4, with D possibly being TRBD1 (6 bases). The CDR3 is made up of 14 amino acids. Per the germline V gene, CDR1 is SGHTA and CDR2 is FQGNSA. This chain's CDR3 is CASSLTGSPEKLVF. The DNA of the CDR3 is TGTGCCAGCAGCTTAACAGGGTCACCGGAAAAACTGGTTTTT. The complete variable domain, with remaining parts taken from reference TRBV7-2 and TRBJ1-4, reads GAGVSQSPSNKVTEKGKDVELRCDPISGHTALYWYRQSLGQGLEFLIYFQGNSAPDKSGLPSDRFSAERTGGSVSTLTIQRTQQEDSAVYLCASSLTGSPEKLVFGSGTQLSVL.

This clonotype was seen ten or more times. The chain is built from TRBV19 and TRBJ1-4; 9 bases line up with TRBD1. V lost 5 bases, J lost 2 bases, and 3 bases stayed unmatched. The CDR3 is 15 amino acids. Germline loops: CDR1 LNHDA, CDR2 SQIVND (reference sequence). CDR3 nucleotides: TGTGCCAGTAGTGTTACAGGGGGCACTAATGAAAAACTGTTTTTT. Encoded protein: CASSVTGGTNEKLFF. The full variable domain, its missing parts supplied by reference TRBV19 and TRBJ1-4, is DGGITQSPKYLFRKEGQNVTLSCEQNLNHDAMYWYRQDPGQGLRLIYYSQIVNDFQKGDIAEGYSVSREKKESFPLTVTSAQKNPTAFYLCASSVTGGTNEKLFFGSGTQLSVL.

In its sample, this clonotype was seen a few times. The rearrangement joins TRBV12-3 or TRBV12-4 to TRBJ2-3, with D possibly TRBD1 on 6 matching bases. This CDR3 has 13 amino acids. Trimming shortened V by 4 bases and J by 6 bases, and 11 bases separated the two germline ends. The CDR3 DNA reads as TGTGCCAGCAGTTGGACAGAGCCCGATACGCAGTATTTT. Its protein is CASSWTEPDTQYF.

V and J are TRBV7-6 and TRBJ1-6; D is possibly TRBD1 (5 bases). This CDR3 comprises 16 residues. V was clipped by 5 bases and J by 3 bases, with 14 bases between them. In germline, CDR1 is SGHVS, CDR2 FNYEAQ. CDR3 residues: CASSPDREIYNSPLHF. The CDR3 DNA follows: TGTGCCAGCAGCCCTGACAGAGAAATCTATAATTCACCCCTCCACTTT.

This clonotype was observed at least ten times. This chain uses TRBV29-1 with TRBJ2-5; D may be TRBD2 (5 bases). The CDR3 loop spans 14 amino acids. Germline V gene lookup returns CDR1 SQVTM and CDR2 ANQGSEA. V was cut by 5 bases and J by 4 bases, with 17 bases left in between. The CDR3 region has the DNA TGCAGCGTTTTACGGGGAGAGACGGTAGAGACCCAGTACTTC. It codes for CSVLRGETVETQYF.

The gene calls are TRBV3-1 and TRBJ2-5; D possibly corresponds to TRBD1 (6 bases). This CDR3 is built from 15 residues. CDR1 LGHDT and CDR2 YNNKEL come from the germline V gene (reference sequence). V lost 1 base to trimming and J lost 2 bases, with 11 bases between them. CDR3 sequence: CASSQASTGQETQYF. DNA of the CDR3: TGTGCCAGCAGCCAAGCATCAACAGGGCAAGAGACCCAGTACTTC.

V gene TRBV12-3 or TRBV12-4 combines with J gene TRBJ1-1, with 7 bases identical to TRBD1. This CDR3 contains 14 residues. The junction had 9 bases not matched to a gene; V was cut back by 5 bases and J by 6 bases. As DNA, the CDR3 is TGTGCCAGCAGTGCCCAGGGGGTAAGCGCTGAAGCTTTCTTT. It is translated as CASSAQGVSAEAFF.

The table lists this clonotype with many counts. The chain joins TRBV4-1 to TRBJ2-7; tentative D call: TRBD1 (6 bases). CDR1 is MGHRA and CDR2 is YSYEKL in the germline V gene. V lost 2 bases and J lost 5, with 16 bases in between. The CDR3 is 15 residues long. The CDR3 loop is CASSQPNRVRDEQYF. The CDR3 region has the DNA TGCGCCAGCAGCCAACCAAACAGGGTTCGTGACGAGCAGTACTTC.

A few counts support this clonotype. This rearrangement joins TRBV3-1 to TRBJ2-3; D is undetermined. Germline values: CDR1 LGHDT, CDR2 YNNKEL (reference sequence). Trimming shortened V by 0 bases and J by 0 bases, and 10 bases separated the two germline ends. The CDR3 runs to 16 residues. The CDR3 region has the DNA TGTGCCAGCAGCCAAGATCCAGAAACTAGCACAGATACGCAGTATTTT. Amino acids: CASSQDPETSTDTQYF.

J is TRBJ2-1 and V is TRBV5-4; D not certain. Germline CDR1 and CDR2: SGHNT and YYREEE (reference sequence). This CDR3 is built from 13 residues. V was trimmed by 4 bases and J by 6 bases, leaving 11 bases between them. The CDR3 sequence is CASSPRYSNEQFF. The CDR3 DNA reads TGTGCCAGCAGCCCTCGTTATTCCAATGAGCAGTTCTTC.

This clonotype was observed many times. This chain links TRBV11-2 with TRBJ2-5; D is unclear. The CDR3 length is 16 residues. V was shortened by 5 bases and J by 1 base, with 17 bases between the two germline ends. Germline CDR1 and CDR2: SGHAT and FQNNGV. CDR3 amino acids: CASSRATTVLQETQYF. The CDR3 DNA is TGTGCCAGCAGCCGCGCGACGACGGTCCTCCAAGAGACCCAGTACTTC.

As for this clonotype: This may come from a read error, since a much larger clone is one base off. The rearrangement joins TRBV11-2 to TRBJ2-3, with 7 bases aligning to TRBD2. Germline CDR1 reads SGHAT; CDR2 reads FQNNGV. The CDR3 covers 14 residues. The CDR3 loop is CASSLGGLTDTRYF. As DNA, the CDR3 is TGTGCCAGCAGCTTGGGAGGGCTCACAGATACGCGGTATTTT.